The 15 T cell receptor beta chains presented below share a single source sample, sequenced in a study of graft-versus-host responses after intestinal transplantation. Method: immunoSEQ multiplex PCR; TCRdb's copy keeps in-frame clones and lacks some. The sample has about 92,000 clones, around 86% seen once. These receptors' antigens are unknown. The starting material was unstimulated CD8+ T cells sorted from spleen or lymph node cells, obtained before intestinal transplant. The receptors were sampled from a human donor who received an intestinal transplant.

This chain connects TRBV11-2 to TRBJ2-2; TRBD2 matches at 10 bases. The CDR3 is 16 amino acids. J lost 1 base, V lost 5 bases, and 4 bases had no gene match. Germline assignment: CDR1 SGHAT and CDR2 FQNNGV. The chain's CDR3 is CASSLRLAGNTGELFF. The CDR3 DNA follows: TGTGCCAGCAGCCTAAGACTAGCGGGGAACACCGGGGAGCTGTTTTTT.

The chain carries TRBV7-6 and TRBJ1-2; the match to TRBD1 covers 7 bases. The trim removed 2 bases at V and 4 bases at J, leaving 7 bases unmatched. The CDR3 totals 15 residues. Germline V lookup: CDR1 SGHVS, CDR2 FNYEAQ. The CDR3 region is CASSLSGGGGYGYTF. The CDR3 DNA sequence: TGTGCCAGCAGCTTAAGTGGAGGGGGCGGCTATGGCTACACCTTC.

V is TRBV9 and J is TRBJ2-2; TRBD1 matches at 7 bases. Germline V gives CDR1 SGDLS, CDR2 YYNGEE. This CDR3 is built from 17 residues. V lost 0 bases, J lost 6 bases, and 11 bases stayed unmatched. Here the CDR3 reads CASSVGSETGPSGELFF. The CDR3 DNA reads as TGTGCCAGCAGCGTAGGATCCGAGACAGGGCCCTCCGGGGAGCTGTTTTTT.

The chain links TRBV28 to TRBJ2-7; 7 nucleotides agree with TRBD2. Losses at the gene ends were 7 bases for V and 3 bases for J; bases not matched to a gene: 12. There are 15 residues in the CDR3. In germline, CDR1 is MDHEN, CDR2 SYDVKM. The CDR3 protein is CASISDEPGGYEQYF. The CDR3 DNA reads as TGTGCCAGCATCTCGGATGAACCGGGGGGCTACGAGCAGTACTTC.

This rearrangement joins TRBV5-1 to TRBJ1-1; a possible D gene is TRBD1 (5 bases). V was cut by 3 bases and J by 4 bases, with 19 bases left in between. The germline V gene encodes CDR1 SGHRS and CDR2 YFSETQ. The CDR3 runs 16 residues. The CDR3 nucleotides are TGCGCCAGCAGCTGGGGGTCGTGGATTTTTGGCACTGAAGCTTTCTTT. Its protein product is CASSWGSWIFGTEAFF. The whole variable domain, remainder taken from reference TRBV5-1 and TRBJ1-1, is KAGVTQTPRYLIKTRGQQVTLSCSPISGHRSVSWYQQTPGQGLQFLFEYFSETQRNKGNFPGRFSGRQFSNSRSEMNVSTLELGDSALYLCASSWGSWIFGTEAFFGQGTRLTVV.

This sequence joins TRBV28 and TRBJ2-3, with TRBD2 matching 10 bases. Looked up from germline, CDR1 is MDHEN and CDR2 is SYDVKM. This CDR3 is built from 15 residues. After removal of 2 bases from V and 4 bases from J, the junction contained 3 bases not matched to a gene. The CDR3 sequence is CASSLGLAVSDTQYF. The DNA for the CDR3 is TGTGCCAGCAGTTTAGGACTAGCGGTTTCAGATACGCAGTATTTT.

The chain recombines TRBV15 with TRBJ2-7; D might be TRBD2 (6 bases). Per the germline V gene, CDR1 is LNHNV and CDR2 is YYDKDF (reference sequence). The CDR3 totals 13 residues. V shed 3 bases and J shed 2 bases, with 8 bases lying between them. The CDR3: CATSRGLTYEQYF. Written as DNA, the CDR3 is TGTGCCACCAGCAGGGGACTTACCTACGAGCAGTACTTC.

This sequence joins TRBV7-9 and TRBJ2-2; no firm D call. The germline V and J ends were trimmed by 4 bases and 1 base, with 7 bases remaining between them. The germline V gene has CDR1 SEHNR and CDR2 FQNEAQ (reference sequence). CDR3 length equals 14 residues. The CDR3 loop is CASSSKLNTGELFF. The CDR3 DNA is TGTGCCAGCAGCTCCAAGTTGAACACCGGGGAGCTGTTTTTT.

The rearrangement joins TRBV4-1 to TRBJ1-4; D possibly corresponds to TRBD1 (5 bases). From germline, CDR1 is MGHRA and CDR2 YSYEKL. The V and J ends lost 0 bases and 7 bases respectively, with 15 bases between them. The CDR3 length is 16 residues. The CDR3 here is CASSQDKVPGGEKLFF. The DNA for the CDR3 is TGCGCCAGCAGCCAAGATAAAGTGCCGGGGGGTGAAAAACTGTTTTTT.

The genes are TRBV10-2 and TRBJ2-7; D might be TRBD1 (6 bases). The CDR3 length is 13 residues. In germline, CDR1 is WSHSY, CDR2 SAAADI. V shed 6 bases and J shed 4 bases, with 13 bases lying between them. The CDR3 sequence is CASRGQGIYEQYF. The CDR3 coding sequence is TGCGCCAGCAGAGGGCAGGGGATATACGAGCAGTACTTC.

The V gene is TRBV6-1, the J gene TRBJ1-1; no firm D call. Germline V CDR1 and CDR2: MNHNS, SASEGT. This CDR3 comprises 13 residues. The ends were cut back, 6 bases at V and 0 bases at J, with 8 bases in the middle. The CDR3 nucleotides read TGTGCCAGCAGCGGCGTTTTGAACACTGAAGCTTTCTTT. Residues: CASSGVLNTEAFF.

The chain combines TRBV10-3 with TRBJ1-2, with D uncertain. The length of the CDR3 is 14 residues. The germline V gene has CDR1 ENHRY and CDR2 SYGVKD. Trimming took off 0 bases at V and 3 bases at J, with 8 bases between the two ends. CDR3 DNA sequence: TGTGCCATCAGTGAGTCTAAGGGCTACTATGGCTACACCTTC. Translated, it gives CAISESKGYYGYTF.

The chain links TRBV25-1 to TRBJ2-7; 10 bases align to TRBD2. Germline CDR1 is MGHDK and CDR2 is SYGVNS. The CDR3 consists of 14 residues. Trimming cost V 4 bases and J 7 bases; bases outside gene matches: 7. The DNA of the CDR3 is TGTGCCAGCAGTGCCCTAGCGGGGGAATCGGAGCAGTACTTC. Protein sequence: CASSALAGESEQYF.

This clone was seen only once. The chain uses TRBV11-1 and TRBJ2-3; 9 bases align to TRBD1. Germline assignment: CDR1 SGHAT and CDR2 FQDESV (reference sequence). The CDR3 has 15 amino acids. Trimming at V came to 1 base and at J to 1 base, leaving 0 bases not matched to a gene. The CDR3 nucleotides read TGTGCCAGCAGCTTAGACAGGGGGCGCACAGATACGCAGTATTTT. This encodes CASSLDRGRTDTQYF. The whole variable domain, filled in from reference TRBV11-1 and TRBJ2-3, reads EAEVAQSPRYKITEKSQAVAFWCDPISGHATLYWYRQILGQGPELLVQFQDESVVDDSQLPKDRFSAERLKGVDSTLKIQPAELGDSAMYLCASSLDRGRTDTQYFGPGTRLTVL.

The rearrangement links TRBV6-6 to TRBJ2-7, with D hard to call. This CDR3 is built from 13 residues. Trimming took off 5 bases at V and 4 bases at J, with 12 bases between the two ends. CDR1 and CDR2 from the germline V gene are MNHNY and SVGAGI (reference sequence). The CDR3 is CASSVAGGYEQYF. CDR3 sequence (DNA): TGTGCCAGCAGTGTGGCCGGCGGTTACGAGCAGTACTTC.